Listed below are T cell receptor beta chains from one sample, sequenced in a study of CD8 T cells in Susac syndrome. TCRdb reprocessed the immunoSEQ multiplex PCR reads via MiXCR and lists one record per CDR3 protein. The sample has 170,000 or so distinct CDR3 sequences, approximately 95% seen once; the top ten hold around 0.13%. The sequenced sample was CD4+ T cells from PBMCs. Receptors originate from a human donor with Susac syndrome. Both conserved end residues are part of each CDR3. The order of the fields is V gene, D gene, J gene, clone size, CDR3 DNA, CDR3 protein. The D gene is left open where the match is weak. A clone size is listed for some rows: how often the clone was seen (once, few, many), or a class if it is expanded.

v_gene: TRBV7-2; d_gene: TRBD1; j_gene: TRBJ2-3; abundance: .; CDR3nt: TGTGCCAGCAGCCGTATGACAGGGGGAATCAAGGGAGATACGCAGTATTTT; CDR3aa: CASSRMTGGIKGDTQYF
v_gene: TRBV20-1; d_gene: TRBD1; j_gene: TRBJ1-5; abundance: once; CDR3nt: TGCAGTGCCAACAACCCGGGACAGGGCAATCAGCCCCAGCATTTT; CDR3aa: CSANNPGQGNQPQHF
v_gene: TRBV29-1; d_gene: .; j_gene: TRBJ2-2; abundance: .; CDR3nt: TGCAGCGTTGTGAAGGCCGGGGAGCTGTTTTTT; CDR3aa: CSVVKAGELFF
v_gene: TRBV7-2; d_gene: TRBD2; j_gene: TRBJ2-2; abundance: once; CDR3nt: TGTGCCAGCAGCCCAAAAGCGGGGGCCTTCGGGGAGCTGTTTTTT; CDR3aa: CASSPKAGAFGELFF
v_gene: TRBV5-6; d_gene: TRBD1; j_gene: TRBJ1-2; abundance: .; CDR3nt: TGTGCCAGCAGCTTAACAGGGGGACCTAACTATGGCTACACCTTC; CDR3aa: CASSLTGGPNYGYTF
v_gene: TRBV29-1; d_gene: TRBD1; j_gene: TRBJ2-3; abundance: .; CDR3nt: TGCAGCGTTGGGGTGCTGGACAGGGGGCGAGTTACAGATACGCAGTATTTT; CDR3aa: CSVGVLDRGRVTDTQYF
v_gene: TRBV30; d_gene: TRBD1; j_gene: TRBJ2-5; abundance: .; CDR3nt: TGTGCCTGGTTACCCCACCCCAGGGGGCAGACCCAGTACTTC; CDR3aa: CAWLPHPRGQTQYF
v_gene: TRBV20-1; d_gene: TRBD1; j_gene: TRBJ2-1; abundance: once; CDR3nt: TGCAGTGCTGGGACAGGGCATGGCAATGAGCAGTTCTTC; CDR3aa: CSAGTGHGNEQFF
v_gene: TRBV3-1; d_gene: .; j_gene: TRBJ1-2; abundance: .; CDR3nt: TGTGCCAGCAGCCTCGGACGGAGCGGCTTGAGGGGCTACACCTTC; CDR3aa: CASSLGRSGLRGYTF
v_gene: TRBV24-1; d_gene: .; j_gene: TRBJ2-3; abundance: .; CDR3nt: TGTGCCACCAGTGATCGACAGGGCACAGATACGCAGTATTTT; CDR3aa: CATSDRQGTDTQYF
v_gene: TRBV15; d_gene: TRBD2; j_gene: TRBJ2-3; abundance: .; CDR3nt: TGTGCCACCAGCAGGGGACTAGCGGGCACAGATACGCAGTATTTT; CDR3aa: CATSRGLAGTDTQYF
v_gene: TRBV5-1; d_gene: TRBD2; j_gene: TRBJ2-1; abundance: .; CDR3nt: TGCGCCAGCAGCTTTAGGACTAGCGATGCCCAGAGTGAGCAGTTCTTC; CDR3aa: CASSFRTSDAQSEQFF
v_gene: TRBV7-3; d_gene: .; j_gene: TRBJ2-3; abundance: once; CDR3nt: TGTGCCAGCTCGCCCTCACTCTTGCTCACAGATACGCAGTATTTT; CDR3aa: CASSPSLLLTDTQYF
v_gene: TRBV29-1; d_gene: .; j_gene: TRBJ2-1; abundance: .; CDR3nt: TGCAGCTTCGGCGGGGAGTCCCGATGGCAGTTCTTC; CDR3aa: CSFGGESRWQFF
v_gene: TRBV18; d_gene: .; j_gene: TRBJ2-7; abundance: .; CDR3nt: TGTGCCAGCTCACAGACTAGGAGGGTCTGGGAGCAGTACTTC; CDR3aa: CASSQTRRVWEQYF
v_gene: TRBV7-8; d_gene: .; j_gene: TRBJ1-5; abundance: .; CDR3nt: TGTGCCAGCAGCTATACAGATCAGCCCCAGCATTTT; CDR3aa: CASSYTDQPQHF
v_gene: TRBV20-1; d_gene: .; j_gene: TRBJ2-1; abundance: .; CDR3nt: TGCAGCCCTGTAAAATCGAGGGCGGCCGCTTACACCTACAATGAGCAGTTCTTC; CDR3aa: CSPVKSRAAAYTYNEQFF
v_gene: TRBV14; d_gene: TRBD1; j_gene: TRBJ1-2; abundance: .; CDR3nt: TGTGCCAGCAGCCGCCCACTGACAGGGTACACCTTC; CDR3aa: CASSRPLTGYTF
v_gene: TRBV6-2/TRBV6-3; d_gene: TRBD1; j_gene: TRBJ1-5; abundance: .; CDR3nt: TGTGCCAGCAGTAACAGGGGGCCGGGGGATCAGCCCCAGCATTTT; CDR3aa: CASSNRGPGDQPQHF
v_gene: TRBV5-1; d_gene: .; j_gene: TRBJ2-4; abundance: .; CDR3nt: TGCGCCAGCAGCTTGGACTGGGGGGAAAACATTCAGTACTTC; CDR3aa: CASSLDWGENIQYF
v_gene: TRBV6-2/TRBV6-3; d_gene: TRBD2; j_gene: TRBJ2-5; abundance: .; CDR3nt: TGTGCCAGCAGCCCCCAGGGGCGGGAGGAAGAGACCCAGTACTTC; CDR3aa: CASSPQGREEETQYF
v_gene: TRBV24-1; d_gene: TRBD1; j_gene: TRBJ1-5; abundance: .; CDR3nt: TGTGCCACCTCGGGACAGGGCCTAGGGCCCCAGCATTTT; CDR3aa: CATSGQGLGPQHF
v_gene: TRBV6-5; d_gene: .; j_gene: TRBJ1-5; abundance: .; CDR3nt: TGTGCCAGCCGGACGGAGATGAATCAGCCCCAGCATTTT; CDR3aa: CASRTEMNQPQHF
v_gene: TRBV18; d_gene: .; j_gene: TRBJ2-7; abundance: .; CDR3nt: TGTGCCAGCTCACGATCGGACGAGCAGTACTTC; CDR3aa: CASSRSDEQYF
v_gene: TRBV19; d_gene: .; j_gene: TRBJ2-1; abundance: .; CDR3nt: TGTGCCAGTAGTATACTCTACCAAAACAATGAGCAGTTCTTC; CDR3aa: CASSILYQNNEQFF
v_gene: TRBV10-3; d_gene: .; j_gene: TRBJ2-1; abundance: .; CDR3nt: TGTGCCATCAGGGCAACAGGGAATCCCCACAATGAGCAGTTCTTC; CDR3aa: CAIRATGNPHNEQFF